This TCR beta chain was identified in a study of cytomegalovirus exposure and HLA in healthy donors. PCR amplification relied on 60 Vbeta primers (plus 13 Jbeta primers). Method: immunoSEQ multiplex PCR; TCRdb's copy keeps in-frame clones and lacks some. This sample carries some 130,000 clones, approximately 80% of them seen once, and the ten largest clones take roughly 10%. Donors counted as nominally healthy when sampled, yet unrecorded immune exposures were likely. Germline V gene lookup returns CDR1 SNHLY and CDR2 FYNNEI. J was trimmed by 7 bases and V by 4 bases; bases with no gene match: 4. CDR3 length: 12 residues.

The chain links TRBV2 to TRBJ2-7, with 7 bases that match TRBD2. This receptor was obtained from a male donor in good health and CMV-seropositive. The material sequenced was PBMCs. CDR3 sequence reads: CASSGTSREQYF. CDR3 coding DNA: TGTGCCAGCAGTGGGACTAGTCGTGAGCAGTACTTC.